What follows describes a single T cell receptor beta chain. Its antigen remains unknown. This sample is drawn from a study of cytomegalovirus exposure and HLA in healthy donors. Study-wide findings and caveats: Earlier results showed most TCR beta V segments being productive about 87% or about 30% of the time.

Primers: 60 Vbeta forward and 13 Jbeta reverse. As processed by the authors: Among the unique TCR beta chains that a later analysis counted, about 81 million in all, roughly 9.9 million were shared. Here immunoSEQ multiplex PCR was the method, and the copy in TCRdb shows in-frame clones only, minus some. Clone size and the V and J calls come from that table; the DNA yielded D and trimming. This sample's table reports 65,000 to 80,000 clones. Samples came from healthy bone marrow donors. The germline gives CDR1 SEHNR, CDR2 FQNEAQ (reference sequence). Losses at the gene ends were 6 bases for V and 8 bases for J; bases not matched to a gene: 10. The CDR3 extends over 14 amino acids.

The chain links TRBV7-9 to TRBJ1-2; 9 bases are shared with TRBD1. The sample was PBMCs. This TCR derives from a female donor in good health and CMV-seropositive. The CDR3 protein is CASRQAGTGLGYTF. The CDR3 bases are TGTGCCAGCAGACAGGCTGGGACAGGGCTCGGCTACACCTTC.